This T cell receptor beta chain was found in a study of T cells in Graves' hyperthyroidism and ophthalmopathy. Study in general: Upon initial diagnosis and before any treatment, peripheral blood was collected. Study conclusions and caveats: Using 13 V-J features, a model discriminated ophthalmopathy from stable hyperthyroidism. Model predictions of ophthalmopathy came a median 6.5 months before onset.

The diagnoses drew upon clinical symptoms, serum thyroxine and TRAb, thyroid ultrasound and orbital computed tomography. This clonotype was observed at least ten times. Its antigen remains unknown. TCR beta CDR3 region amplification was performed from RNA transcripts. The study used the HTBI primer set for a first-round RT-PCR of the TCR CDR3. MiXCR was run by TCRdb on the multiplex PCR reads, yielding one entry per CDR3 protein. Of more than 450,000 distinct CDR3 sequences listed, around 15% are singletons. The specimen sequenced was blood. The sequence derives from a woman between 40 and 50 years old with Graves' hyperthyroidism.

CDR3 sequence (DNA): TGTGCCAGCAGCCCGAAAAGTGGTAGCGGGAGAAGAAACAATGAGCAGTTCTTC. Its protein product is CASSPKSGSGRRNNEQFF. The gene calls are TRBV28 and TRBJ2-1; 9 bases match TRBD2. The length of the CDR3 is 18 residues. V dropped 6 bases and J dropped 5; count of bases not matched to a gene: 17. Germline CDR1 and CDR2: MDHEN and SYDVKM.